The 3 T cell receptor beta chains presented below share a single source sample, sequenced in a study of blood T cells in healthy people across ages (dated by TCRdb to the mid-2010s). Preparation of the library involved 5' RACE. Reads for this sample came from an Illumina HiSeq 2500. A second PCR of roughly 7 to 12 cycles was run with a J-beta primer mix and a sample-barcoded 5' primer. The public reads were run again by TCRdb, first through fastp at Q25 and then through MiXCR, and only productive beta chains were kept. Each CDR3 protein appears once, grouped with its most common genes and DNA. The sample table shows 650,000 to 1,000,000 distinct CDR3 sequences, and approximately 35% are seen once. Roughly 13% of the sample is taken by the ten largest. Input material: blood. The receptor source for this set is a man in his late teens or twenties in good health.

For this clonotype: A read error may explain this, as a much larger clone is one base away. The chain combines TRBV12-3 or TRBV12-4 with TRBJ2-4; 10 bases agree with TRBD2. The CDR3 has 12 amino acids. V gave up 5 bases and J gave up 14 bases; unmatched junction bases: 6. DNA for the CDR3: TGTGCCAGCAGTCCAGCGGGGGGGCCTAAGTACTTC. Translated: CASSPAGGPKYF.

In the case of this clonotype: A much larger clone is a single base away; this may be a read error. V is TRBV24-1 and J is TRBJ2-7; 7 bases align to TRBD2. Looked up from germline, CDR1 is KGHDR and CDR2 is SFDVKD. The CDR3 covers 17 residues. The junction had 14 bases not matched to a gene; V was cut back by 0 bases and J by 7 bases. The CDR3 nucleotides are TGTGCCACCAGTGATTTGCAAAGTTCGGGGGGTTGGAATGAGCAGTACTTC. Its translation: CATSDLQSSGGWNEQYF.

The chain joins TRBV12-3 or TRBV12-4 to TRBJ1-5; D perhaps matches TRBD1 (5 bases). The CDR3 totals 14 residues. V dropped 1 base and J dropped 15 bases, with 19 bases sitting between them. The CDR3 DNA sequence: TGTGCCAGCAGTTTAGGGGGGATTCAAAGGGCCCGGCATTTT. Encoded protein: CASSLGGIQRARHF.